A selection of T cell receptor beta chains follows, all from one sample in a study of cytomegalovirus exposure and HLA in healthy donors. The assay was immunoSEQ multiplex PCR, and TCRdb's table has in-frame clones only and misses some. Among roughly 100,000 clones listed, over 60% were seen once. The sequenced material came from PBMCs. The receptors stem from a male donor in good health and CMV-seropositive. CDR3s include the opening cysteine and the closing phenylalanine or tryptophan.

TRBJ2-7 | TRBV5-1 | CASSLVAGIDEQYF
TRBJ1-1 | TRBV4-3 | CASSSRGGVNTEAFF
TRBJ2-5 | TRBV28 | CASSFGGRRETQYF
TRBJ2-7 | TRBV7-9 | CASSPGGTGLEQYF
TRBJ1-2 | TRBV6-1 | CASRARQSGGGGYTF
TRBJ1-5 | TRBV28 | CASSQDRGVRQPQHF
TRBJ1-6 | TRBV28 | CASSLVRGYKRNSPLHF
TRBJ2-1 | TRBV7-9 | CASVTDRVYNEQFF
TRBJ2-5 | TRBV5-4 | CASSLSSVRETQYF
TRBJ2-5 | TRBV11-2 | CASSLTGGRGQETQYF
TRBJ2-1 | TRBV7-2 | CASSLTAGAGVSNNEQFF
TRBJ2-1 | TRBV10-3 | CAISESTGIGDEQFF
TRBJ2-7 | TRBV5-1 | CASSALLAGESGEQYF
TRBJ2-7 | TRBV18 | CASSPPSMPYEQYF
TRBJ2-2 | TRBV19 | CASSLRDRGTGELFF
- | TRBV2 | CASSRDSYEQYF
TRBJ2-1 | TRBV15 | CATSRDLPGLESRNEQFF
TRBJ2-3 | TRBV9 | CASSVGPGAGTDTQYF
TRBJ2-7 | TRBV4-3 | CASSQRGSGRDEQYF
TRBJ2-3 | TRBV5-1 | CASRLQASSTDTQYF
TRBJ2-7 | TRBV28 | CASRLVFGSSYEQYF
TRBJ2-5 | TRBV11-2 | CASSGGAGETQYF
TRBJ2-7 | TRBV11-2 | CASSPGGQGFHEQYF
TRBJ2-5 | TRBV5-4 | CASSGSLIAGRETQYF
TRBJ1-1 | TRBV19 | CASSPLSGLNPNTEAFF
TRBJ1-5 | TRBV5-1 | CASSLDLTTNQPQHF
TRBJ2-3 | TRBV2 | CARAGVVDTQYF
TRBJ2-5 | TRBV10-3 | CAIRDREETQYF
TRBJ2-4 | TRBV29-1 | CSVREAKNIQYF
TRBJ2-7 | TRBV11-1 | CASSLRGYEQYF
TRBJ2-7 | TRBV28 | CASSLFSAGISYEQYF
TRBJ1-1 | TRBV29-1 | CSVAVTEAFF
TRBJ2-5 | TRBV12-2 | CASRPGGGGIETQYF
TRBJ2-2 | TRBV27 | CASKLGLVLAGELFF
TRBJ1-1 | TRBV19 | CASSSPGLNTEAFF
TRBJ2-7 | TRBV5-1 | CASSGSGQGVNEQYF
TRBJ2-2 | TRBV9 | CASVAAGGGDTGELFF
TRBJ2-3 | TRBV19 | CASSIVLAADTQYF
TRBJ2-7 | TRBV5-1 | CASSFNSGDGVEQYF
TRBJ1-5 | TRBV28 | CASSLPDRYNQPQHF
TRBJ2-5 | TRBV27 | CASRQGGQETQYF
TRBJ2-2 | TRBV4-2 | CASSPHGTSGRTAGELFF
TRBJ1-2 | TRBV7-2 | CASSLERFGYTF
TRBJ1-5 | TRBV2 | CASSWGVGGSLGQPQHF
TRBJ1-1 | TRBV9 | CASSARDSFTEAFF
TRBJ2-3 | TRBV6-1 | CASSEALGRATDTQYF
TRBJ2-3 | TRBV5-4 | CASSSRGDTQYF
TRBJ2-3 | TRBV21-1 | CASSNRSHGGSTDTQYF
TRBJ1-3 | TRBV2 | CASLPGSPGNTIYF
TRBJ2-7 | TRBV28 | CASGRGGEQYF
TRBJ2-1 | TRBV11-3 | CASSTPYREGGNEQFF
TRBJ1-4 | TRBV7-9 | CASNGRTNEKLFF
TRBJ2-1 | TRBV9 | CASSQVGVEQFF
TRBJ2-2 | TRBV4-3 | CASSQEMVGSLGGELFF